In its sample, the clone carrying this T cell receptor (beta chain) was seen a few times. Its target is unknown. Other DNA sequences in the same sample also yield this CDR3. Looked up from germline, CDR1 is SGHNT and CDR2 is YENEEA. V was shortened by 1 base and J by 8 bases, with 5 bases between the two germline ends. This CDR3 spans 11 amino acids. The sample is drawn from a study of cytomegalovirus exposure and HLA in healthy donors. With 60 Vbeta and 13 Jbeta primers, the PCR was carried out. Using immunoSEQ multiplex PCR, the repertoire was profiled, and TCRdb retains in-frame clones only, with some absent. This sample has about 160,000 clones; around 80% occur once, and the top ten carry 6.3%. Overall study results and limits: Fewer N-insertions (relative to the approximately 700-donor mean) were reportedly seen in an Asian-associated ancestry cluster in a later analysis.

The rearrangement uses TRBV11-3 and TRBJ1-1; D not resolved. Sequencing input: PBMCs. This TCR derives from a male donor in good health and CMV-seropositive. The CDR3 DNA follows: TGTGCCAGCAGCTTAGGTCCGGAAGCTTTCTTT. It encodes CASSLGPEAFF.